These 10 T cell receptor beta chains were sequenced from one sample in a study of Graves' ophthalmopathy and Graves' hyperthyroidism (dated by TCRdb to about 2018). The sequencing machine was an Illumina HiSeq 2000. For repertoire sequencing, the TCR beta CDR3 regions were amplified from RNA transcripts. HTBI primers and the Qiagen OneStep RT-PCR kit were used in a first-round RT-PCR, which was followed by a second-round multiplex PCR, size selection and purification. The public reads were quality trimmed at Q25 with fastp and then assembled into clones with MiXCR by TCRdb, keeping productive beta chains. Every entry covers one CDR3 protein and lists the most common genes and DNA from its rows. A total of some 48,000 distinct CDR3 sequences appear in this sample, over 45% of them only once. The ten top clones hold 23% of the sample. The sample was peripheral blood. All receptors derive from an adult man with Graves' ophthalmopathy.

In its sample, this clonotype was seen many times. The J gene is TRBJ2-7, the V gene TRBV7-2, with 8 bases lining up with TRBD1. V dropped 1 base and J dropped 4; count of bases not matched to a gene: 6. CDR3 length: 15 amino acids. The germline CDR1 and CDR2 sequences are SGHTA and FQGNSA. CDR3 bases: TGTGCCAGCAGCTTAGTGACAGGGGCTGGTTACGAGCAGTACTTC. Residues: CASSLVTGAGYEQYF.

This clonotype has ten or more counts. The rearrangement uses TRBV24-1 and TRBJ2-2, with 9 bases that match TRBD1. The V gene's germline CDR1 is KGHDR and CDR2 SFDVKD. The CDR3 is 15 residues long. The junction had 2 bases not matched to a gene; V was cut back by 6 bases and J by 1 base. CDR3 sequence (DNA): TGTGCCACCAGTAGGACAGGGGTGAACACCGGGGAGCTGTTTTTT. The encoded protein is CATSRTGVNTGELFF.

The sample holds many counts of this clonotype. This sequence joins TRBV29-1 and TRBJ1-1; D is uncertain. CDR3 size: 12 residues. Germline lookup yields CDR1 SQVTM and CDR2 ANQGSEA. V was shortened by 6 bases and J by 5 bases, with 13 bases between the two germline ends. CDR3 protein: CSVRRAVTEAFF. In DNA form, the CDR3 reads TGCAGCGTCCGGCGGGCGGTGACTGAAGCTTTCTTT.

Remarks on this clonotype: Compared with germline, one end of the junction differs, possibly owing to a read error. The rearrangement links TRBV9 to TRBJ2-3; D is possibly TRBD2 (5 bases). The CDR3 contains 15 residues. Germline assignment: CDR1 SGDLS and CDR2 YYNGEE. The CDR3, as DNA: TGTGCCAGCAGCGTAGCCGGGGTCGGCACAGATGCGCAGTATTTT. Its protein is CASSVAGVGTDAQYF.

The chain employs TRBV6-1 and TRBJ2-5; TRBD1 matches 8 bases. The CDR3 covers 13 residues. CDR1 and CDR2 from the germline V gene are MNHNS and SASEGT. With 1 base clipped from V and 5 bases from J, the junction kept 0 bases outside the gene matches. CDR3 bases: TGTGCCAGCAGTGAAGGACAGGGGGAGACCCAGTACTTC. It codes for CASSEGQGETQYF.

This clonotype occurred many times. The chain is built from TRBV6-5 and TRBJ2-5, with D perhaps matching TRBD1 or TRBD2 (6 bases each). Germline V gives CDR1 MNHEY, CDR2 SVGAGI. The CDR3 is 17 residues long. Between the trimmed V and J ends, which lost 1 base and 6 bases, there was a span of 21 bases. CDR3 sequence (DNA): TGTGCCAGCAGTTACTTTTCGGGGGCAGATGGACTAAAGACCCAGTACTTC. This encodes CASSYFSGADGLKTQYF.

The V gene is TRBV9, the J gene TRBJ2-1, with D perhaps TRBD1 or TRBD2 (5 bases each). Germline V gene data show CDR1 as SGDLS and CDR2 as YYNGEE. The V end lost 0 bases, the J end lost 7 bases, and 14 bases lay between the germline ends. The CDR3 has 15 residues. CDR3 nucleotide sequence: TGTGCCAGCAGCGTAGAAAAAATGAGGGGAAATGAGCAGTTCTTC. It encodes CASSVEKMRGNEQFF.

CDR3 loop: CASSQDSTGVYNEQHF. In DNA, the CDR3 is TGTGCCAGCAGCCAAGATTCAACGGGGGTCTACAATGAGCAGCATTTT. This rearrangement joins TRBV7-3 to TRBJ1-5, with TRBD1 as a possible D gene (5 bases). Trimming removed 5 bases from V and 13 bases from J, with 27 bases in between. Germline CDR1 is SGHTA and CDR2 is FQGTGA. CDR3 length: 16 amino acids.

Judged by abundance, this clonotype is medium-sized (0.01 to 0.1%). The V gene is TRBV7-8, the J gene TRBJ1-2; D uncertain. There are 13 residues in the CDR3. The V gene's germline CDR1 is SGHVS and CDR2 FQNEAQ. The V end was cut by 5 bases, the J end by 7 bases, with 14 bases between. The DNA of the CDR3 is TGTGCCAGCAGCCCTACCACTCTGACTGGCTACACCTTC. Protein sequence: CASSPTTLTGYTF.

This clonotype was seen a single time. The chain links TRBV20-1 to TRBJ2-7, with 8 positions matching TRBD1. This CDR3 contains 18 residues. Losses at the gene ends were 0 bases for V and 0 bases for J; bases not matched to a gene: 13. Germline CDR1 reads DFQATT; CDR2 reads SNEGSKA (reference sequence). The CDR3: CSARDLAAGGWISYEQYF. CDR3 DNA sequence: TGCAGTGCTAGAGATCTTGCAGCAGGGGGCTGGATCTCCTACGAGCAGTACTTC.